This T cell receptor (beta chain) was identified during a study of T cell responses to AZD1222 COVID-19 vaccine (dated by TCRdb to about 2021). Describing the broader study: A total of about 230 trial participants underwent TCR sequencing, of whom about 210 received two doses of AZD1222 and around 25 received two doses of the MenACWY control vaccine. Trial participants were enrolled into age subgroups of 18-55, 56-69 and 70-plus years, which contained roughly 140, 27 and 60 TCR-sequenced participants, respectively. The paper as a whole reports these results and caveats: Participants were mostly white British and included more females than males, and it was suggested by the authors that clonal diversity may have been underestimated. Reportedly, close to half of the unique spike-specific TCRs recognized epitopes lying outside the regions that are mutated in the B.1.351 and B.1.1.7 variants. CD4 TCRs associated with the vaccine covered the entire spike protein, and the dominant responses were in regions 160-218 and 743-854. Conclusions about previously exposed vaccinees were limited because only six AZD1222 recipients were SARS-CoV-2 seropositive at baseline. Spike-specific TCR breadth and depth rose significantly after two AZD1222 doses compared with day 0 and with MenACWY recipients. No day 14 peak-response samples were available, so repertoires were characterized only after the peak T cell response. In the small 56-69-year group, the increase in depth fell short of significance, most likely because of low power.

The CDR3 regions of human TCRbeta chains were analyzed by immunosequencing. Per the original workflow: Repertoire TCRs were matched against a reference library of SARS-CoV-2-specific TCRs generated with the MIRA antigen-specificity platform. Breadth was defined as the fraction of unique TCRs that were SARS-CoV-2-associated, and depth was defined as the fraction of total T cells that were SARS-CoV-2-associated. Using the MIRA data, each spike-specific TCR was mapped to the spike region that the TCR reacts to and placed in a CD4 or CD8 class. Log10-transformed breadth and depth values were compared by one-way ANOVA with Sidak's multiple comparisons tests. What TCRdb holds here is the immuneACCESS table cut down to in-frame rearrangements. Part of the clones is not present; checked against another copy, under half of the missing clones reflect an unresolved V gene, and the others are unexplained. V, J and clone size reflect that table, while D and trimming were determined from the DNA. This sample is represented by more than 70,000 clones; under 95% of them were singletons. Jointly, the top ten make up 28% of the sample.

Notes on this clone: The antigen it recognizes is unknown. Per-nucleotide qualities are absent, and no much larger clonotype sits a single base away.

The time point label for this specimen denotes: about 28 days (+/-7) after the second vaccine dose. AZD1222 recipients whose second dose came at about 4 weeks and those whose second dose came at about 12 weeks were combined into one group, since spike-specific TCR depth and breadth did not differ between the two schedules. Samples from vaccinated people were obtained from the UK trials COV001 and COV002, which included a single-blind randomized controlled phase 2/3 trial of AZD1222 (ChAdOx1 nCoV-19) in healthy adults. Trial participant PBMC samples were collected at day 0 and day 28 after the second dose for TCRbeta chain sequencing. From cysteine to phenylalanine, the CDR3 is 13 amino acids long. Of the read, only the CDR3 DNA is kept; its 39 bases are in frame from base 1. The germline V gene encodes CDR1 SQVTM and CDR2 ANQGSEA. Here V drops 6 bases and J drops 7 bases, and the junction holds 10 bases not matched to any gene.

The chain joins TRBV29-1 to TRBJ2-7; 9 bases in between match TRBD1. The material sequenced was peripheral blood, taken 28 days after the second AZD1222 dose. This sequence originates from an adult who received the AZD1222 COVID-19 vaccine. This receptor carries the CDR3 CSVKGTGLLEQYF. The sequenced DNA is TGCAGCGTAAAAGGGACAGGGCTATTGGAGCAGTACTTC.